The clone carrying this TCR beta chain has just a few counts. Its antigen is not identified. Preparation of the TCRbeta library involved a method that used unique molecular identifiers. One entry per CDR3 protein results from TCRdb running MiXCR on the PCR reads. Counted here are 450,000 to 700,000 distinct CDR3 sequences, 27% occurring once; the ten biggest clones make up approximately 33%. The data belong to a study of T-cell reconstitution after alpha-beta-depleted transplantation in children. Overall study results and limits: Several hundred rapidly expanded clones from non-depleted graft cells reportedly supplied alpha-beta T cells about two months post-transplant. Among T cells one year after transplant, newly produced cells accounted for most counts and diversity.

V trimming: 5 bases; J trimming: 7 bases; junction bases outside the gene matches: 14. The germline CDR1 and CDR2 sequences are DFQATT and SNEGSKA (reference sequence). This CDR3 spans 16 amino acids. This material consisted of PBMCs, taken before TCRalphabeta/CD19-depleted stem cell transplant. The chain links TRBV20-1 to TRBJ2-1; 10 nucleotides line up with TRBD2. This TCR derives from a boy under two years old with Wiskott-Aldrich syndrome, due to receive a stem cell transplant. CDR3 in DNA: TGCAGTGCTCGGCATCGGCTAGCGGGAGTTGGGAATGAGCAGTTCTTC. This codes for CSARHRLAGVGNEQFF.